This TCR beta chain was sequenced in a study of blood T cell repertoires in COVID-19. Overall study context: Material from acute and convalescent COVID-19 was sourced from the United States, Italy and Spain. The cDNA or gDNA used as material had been derived from T cells, B-cell-depleted T cells, or PBMCs.

Original handling: Nucleated cell counts were estimated from reference gene primer amplification. Data came from immunoSEQ multiplex PCR; TCRdb stores just in-frame clones and leaves some out. That table gives V, J and clone size, and the DNA gave D and trimming. Among about 330,000 clones listed, 80% to 90% were seen once. Germline V gene lookup returns CDR1 SQVTM and CDR2 ANQGSEA. The V end was cut by 2 bases, the J end by 5 bases, with 15 bases between. CDR3 size: 15 residues. This receptor was identified in a woman in her 50s with acute or convalescent COVID-19. The chain employs TRBV29-1 and TRBJ2-2, with D possibly TRBD2 on 6 matching bases. Sequencing was carried out using peripheral blood. CDR3 amino acids: CSVELGGRLTGELFF. CDR3 bases: TGCAGCGTTGAACTAGGAGGGCGTTTGACCGGGGAGCTGTTTTTT.